Below, 3 T cell receptor beta chains from the same sample are listed, as sequenced in a study of patients and donors after allogeneic stem cell transplantation (dated by TCRdb to the early 2020s). The library was produced with RT-PCR. TCRdb lists the instrument as NextSeq 550. TCRdb reprocessed the public reads (quality trimming at Q25 with fastp, clone calling with MiXCR) and kept in-frame beta chains. Entries that share a CDR3 protein sequence are merged under the most common genes and DNA. The sample table holds about 200,000 distinct CDR3 sequences, of which 35% to 45% were seen once. The top ten clonotypes cover roughly 12% of the sample. Sequenced input: blood, either unsorted or a sorted T cell fraction (not recorded which). Every receptor here comes from a human donor who was either an allogeneic HSCT recipient or a stem cell or donor lymphocyte infusion donor (not recorded which). It is not recorded whose cells these are; they may come from a transplant donor.

The chain joins TRBV28 to TRBJ2-7, with unresolved D. The V and J ends lost 4 bases and 0 bases respectively, with 13 bases between them. The CDR3 runs to 15 residues. Per the germline V gene, CDR1 is MDHEN and CDR2 is SYDVKM. CDR3 sequence: CASSSPGSDSYEQYF. CDR3 nucleotide sequence: TGTGCCAGCAGTTCGCCCGGCTCAGACTCCTACGAGCAGTACTTC.

In its sample, this clonotype was seen once. The J gene is TRBJ1-5, the V gene TRBV2; D is unclear. V was trimmed by 8 bases and J by 7 bases, leaving 6 bases between them. The CDR3 is 10 amino acids. Germline loops: CDR1 SNHLY, CDR2 FYNNEI. CDR3 residues: CASGEQPQHF. In DNA, the CDR3 is TGTGCCAGCGGCGAGCAGCCCCAGCATTTT. Complete variable domain (other parts from reference TRBV2 and TRBJ1-5): EPEVTQTPSHQVTQMGQEVILRCVPISNHLYFYWYRQILGQKVEFLVSFYNNEISEKSEIFDDQFSVERPDGSNFTLKIRSTKLEDSAMYFCASGEQPQHFGDGTRLSIL.

This clonotype was detected only a few times. CDR3 sequence (DNA): TGTGCCAGCAGCTCAGGAAGGGTGCTCGATTCACCCCTCCACTTT. Translation gives CASSSGRVLDSPLHF. V and J are TRBV7-2 and TRBJ1-6; no firm D call. This CDR3 is 15 amino acids long. CDR1 and CDR2 from the germline V gene are SGHTA and FQGNSA. V was trimmed by 4 bases and J by 8 bases, leaving 15 bases between them.